Shown below are 11 T cell receptor beta chains from a single sample sequenced in a study of blood T cell repertoires in COVID-19. Only in-frame clones appear in the TCRdb table, and some are missing; sequencing was by immunoSEQ multiplex PCR. The table lists some 130,000 clones, roughly three quarters of them singletons. Sequenced material: peripheral blood. The receptor source for this set is a woman aged 70-85 years with acute or convalescent COVID-19.

The rearrangement joins TRBV29-1 to TRBJ2-1; a possible D gene is TRBD2 (5 bases). From germline, CDR1 is SQVTM and CDR2 ANQGSEA. Trimming removed 3 bases at V and 0 bases at J, with 12 bases between. This CDR3 region has 15 residues. The CDR3 reads CSVDTSGLSYNEQFF. The CDR3 DNA reads as TGCAGCGTTGATACCAGCGGCCTCTCCTACAATGAGCAGTTCTTC.

This clone was detected many times. This chain uses TRBV27 with TRBJ1-6; the D gene is possibly TRBD1 (5 bases). V lost 3 bases, J lost 0 bases, and 9 bases lay in between. The CDR3 loop spans 16 amino acids. Germline CDR1 is MNHEY and CDR2 is SMNVEV (reference sequence). The CDR3 nucleotides are TGTGCCAGCAGTTTCAGTGACAGCTCCTATAATTCACCCCTCCACTTT. Residues: CASSFSDSSYNSPLHF.

The chain joins TRBV27 to TRBJ1-4; 9 nucleotides agree with TRBD1. J gave up 5 bases and V 2 bases, and 6 bases lay outside the gene matches. The CDR3 has 16 amino acids. CDR1 and CDR2 (germline): MNHEY, SMNVEV (reference sequence). The DNA for the CDR3 is TGTGCCAGCAGTTTACGGGCCGGGACAGGGAATGAAAAACTGTTTTTT. Protein product: CASSLRAGTGNEKLFF.

The chain uses TRBV19 and TRBJ1-2; D remains ambiguous. The CDR3 consists of 12 residues. V lost 3 bases, J lost 7 bases, and 9 bases lay in between. Germline assignment: CDR1 LNHDA and CDR2 SQIVND (reference sequence). CDR3 in DNA: TGTGCCAGTAGTATCGATCGGGGTGGCTACACCTTC. It specifies CASSIDRGGYTF.

This chain links TRBV2 with TRBJ1-4; 7 positions match TRBD1. V was clipped by 10 bases and J by 3 bases; unmatched bases: 5. This CDR3 comprises 13 residues. Germline V gene data show CDR1 as SNHLY and CDR2 as FYNNEI. The CDR3 DNA reads as TGTGCCACCGCGACAGGGCCTAATGAAAAACTGTTTTTT. Its protein is CATATGPNEKLFF. The variable domain in full, completed from reference TRBV2 and TRBJ1-4, reads EPEVTQTPSHQVTQMGQEVILRCVPISNHLYFYWYRQILGQKVEFLVSFYNNEISEKSEIFDDQFSVERPDGSNFTLKIRSTKLEDSAMYFCATATGPNEKLFFGSGTQLSVL.

The chain joins TRBV24-1 to TRBJ2-7; no reliable D call. V lost 9 bases and J lost 6, with 20 bases in between. Germline assignment: CDR1 KGHDR and CDR2 SFDVKD. CDR3 size: 14 residues. The CDR3 loop reads CATVRQRALGEQYF. The CDR3 region has the DNA TGTGCCACCGTGCGGCAGCGAGCTTTGGGCGAGCAGTACTTC.

The chain uses TRBV11-2 and TRBJ2-2; tentative D call: TRBD2 (6 bases). CDR1 SGHAT and CDR2 FQNNGV come from the germline V gene. The CDR3 extends over 13 amino acids. In DNA form, the CDR3 reads TGTGCAGGAGGGACTTTTAACACCGGGGAGCTGTTTTTT. As protein: CAGGTFNTGELFF.

The rearrangement joins TRBV6-2 or TRBV6-3 to TRBJ2-3; TRBD1 matches at 10 bases. There are 16 residues in the CDR3. Germline CDR1 reads MNHEY; CDR2 reads SVGEGT. V lost 5 bases to trimming and J lost 4 bases; unmatched junction nucleotides: 9. In DNA, the CDR3 is TGTGCCAGCAGTCGGCCGGGACAGGGGTATTCAGATACGCAGTATTTT. Translated, it gives CASSRPGQGYSDTQYF.

This clone showed up just once. The V and J genes are TRBV28 and TRBJ2-7; 10 bases line up with TRBD1. CDR3 size: 14 residues. Germline V lookup: CDR1 MDHEN, CDR2 SYDVKM. The V gene end was trimmed by 3 bases and the J gene end by 5 bases; junction bases not matched to a gene: 4. The CDR3 region is CASSLTGGWDEQYF. Written as DNA, the CDR3 is TGTGCCAGCAGTTTGACAGGGGGCTGGGACGAGCAGTACTTC. The variable domain in full, completed from reference TRBV28 and TRBJ2-7, reads DVKVTQSSRYLVKRTGEKVFLECVQDMDHENMFWYRQDPGLGLRLIYFSYDVKMKEKGDIPEGYSVSREKKERFSLILESASTNQTSMYLCASSLTGGWDEQYFGPGTRLTVT.

This clone was recorded once. The rearrangement uses TRBV19 and TRBJ2-7; 10 positions agree with TRBD2. J was trimmed by 0 bases and V by 5 bases; bases with no gene match: 4. The CDR3 is made up of 15 amino acids. Germline CDR1 is LNHDA and CDR2 is SQIVND (reference sequence). CDR3 sequence (DNA): TGTGCCAGTAGTCTCACTAGCGGGGCCTCCTACGAGCAGTACTTC. Translated, it gives CASSLTSGASYEQYF.

The gene calls are TRBV5-4 and TRBJ2-7, with a weak D call TRBD1 (6 bases). V was trimmed by 0 bases and J by 3 bases, leaving 10 bases between them. Germline lookup yields CDR1 SGHNT and CDR2 YYREEE (reference sequence). The CDR3 length is 14 residues. The CDR3 protein is CASSLGQDHYEQYF. CDR3 coding DNA: TGTGCCAGCAGCTTGGGACAGGACCACTACGAGCAGTACTTC.